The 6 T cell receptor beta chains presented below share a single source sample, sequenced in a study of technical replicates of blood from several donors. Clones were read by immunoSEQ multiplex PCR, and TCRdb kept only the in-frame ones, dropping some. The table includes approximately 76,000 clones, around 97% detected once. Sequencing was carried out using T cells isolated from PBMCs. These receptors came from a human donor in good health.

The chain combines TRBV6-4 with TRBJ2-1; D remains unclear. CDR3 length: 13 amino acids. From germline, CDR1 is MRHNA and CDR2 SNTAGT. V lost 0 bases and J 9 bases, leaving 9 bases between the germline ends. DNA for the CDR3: TGTGCCAGCAGTGACTCGCTAGGCGGTGAGCAGTTCTTC. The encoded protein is CASSDSLGGEQFF.

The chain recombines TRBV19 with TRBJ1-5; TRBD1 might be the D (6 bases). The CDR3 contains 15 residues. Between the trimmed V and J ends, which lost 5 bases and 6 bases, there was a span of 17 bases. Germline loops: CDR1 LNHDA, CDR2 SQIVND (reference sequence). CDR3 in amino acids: CASSPDRFVGQPQHF. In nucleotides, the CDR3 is TGTGCCAGTAGTCCAGACAGGTTTGTAGGTCAGCCCCAGCATTTT. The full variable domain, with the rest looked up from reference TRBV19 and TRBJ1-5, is DGGITQSPKYLFRKEGQNVTLSCEQNLNHDAMYWYRQDPGQGLRLIYYSQIVNDFQKGDIAEGYSVSREKKESFPLTVTSAQKNPTAFYLCASSPDRFVGQPQHFGDGTRLSIL.

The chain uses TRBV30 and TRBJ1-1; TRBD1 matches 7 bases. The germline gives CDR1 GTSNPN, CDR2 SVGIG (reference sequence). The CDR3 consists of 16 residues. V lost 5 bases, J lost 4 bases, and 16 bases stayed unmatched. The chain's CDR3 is CAWDTGQTYRSTEAFF. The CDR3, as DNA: TGTGCCTGGGATACGGGACAGACCTACCGAAGCACTGAAGCTTTCTTT.

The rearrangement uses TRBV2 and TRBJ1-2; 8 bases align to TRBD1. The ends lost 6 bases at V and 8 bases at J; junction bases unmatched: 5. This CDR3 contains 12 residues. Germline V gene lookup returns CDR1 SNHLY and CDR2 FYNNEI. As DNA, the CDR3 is TGTGCCAGCAGAAACAGGGGGGACGGCTACACCTTC. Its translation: CASRNRGDGYTF. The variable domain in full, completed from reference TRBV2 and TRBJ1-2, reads EPEVTQTPSHQVTQMGQEVILRCVPISNHLYFYWYRQILGQKVEFLVSFYNNEISEKSEIFDDQFSVERPDGSNFTLKIRSTKLEDSAMYFCASRNRGDGYTFGSGTRLTVV.

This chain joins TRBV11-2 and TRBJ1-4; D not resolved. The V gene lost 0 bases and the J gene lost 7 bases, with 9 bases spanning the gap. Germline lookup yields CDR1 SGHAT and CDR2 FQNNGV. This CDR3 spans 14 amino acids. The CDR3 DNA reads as TGTGCCAGCAGCTTAGACCGGGCGGGTGAAAAACTGTTTTTT. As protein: CASSLDRAGEKLFF.

The CDR3 nucleotides are TGTGCCAGCATGGGGAGTGGACAGCCCCAGCATTTT. Its protein product is CASMGSGQPQHF. The chain combines TRBV2 with TRBJ1-5; no clear D. The CDR3 is 12 residues long. V shed 7 bases and J shed 7 bases, with 11 bases lying between them. Germline CDR1 is SNHLY and CDR2 is FYNNEI.